The T cell receptor beta chain under discussion was sequenced for a study of regulatory T cells in long-lasting Graves disease. Time point given: persistent/refractory GD, antithyroid drugs over 5 years with positive TRAb. TCR sequences were obtained from RNA taken from PBMCs. In building TCR beta libraries, iRepertoire HTBI primers were used together with Arm-PCR of CDR3 regions. One entry per CDR3 protein, called by TCRdb with MiXCR from the multiplex PCR reads. The repertoire holds hundreds of thousands of distinct CDR3 sequences, with around 30% as singletons. The germline V and J ends were trimmed by 1 base and 6 bases, with 13 bases remaining between them. The CDR3 is made up of 15 amino acids.

The TCR comes from a female donor with Graves disease. The J gene is TRBJ1-5, the V gene TRBV12-3 or TRBV12-4; a possible D gene is TRBD1 (5 bases). The sequenced sample was peripheral blood mononuclear cells (PBMCs), obtained when the disease was refractory, from a patient treated with antithyroid drugs. CDR3 region: CASSLGQGNGQPQHF. The CDR3 nucleotides are TGTGCCAGCAGTTTAGGGCAGGGTAATGGTCAGCCCCAGCATTTT.